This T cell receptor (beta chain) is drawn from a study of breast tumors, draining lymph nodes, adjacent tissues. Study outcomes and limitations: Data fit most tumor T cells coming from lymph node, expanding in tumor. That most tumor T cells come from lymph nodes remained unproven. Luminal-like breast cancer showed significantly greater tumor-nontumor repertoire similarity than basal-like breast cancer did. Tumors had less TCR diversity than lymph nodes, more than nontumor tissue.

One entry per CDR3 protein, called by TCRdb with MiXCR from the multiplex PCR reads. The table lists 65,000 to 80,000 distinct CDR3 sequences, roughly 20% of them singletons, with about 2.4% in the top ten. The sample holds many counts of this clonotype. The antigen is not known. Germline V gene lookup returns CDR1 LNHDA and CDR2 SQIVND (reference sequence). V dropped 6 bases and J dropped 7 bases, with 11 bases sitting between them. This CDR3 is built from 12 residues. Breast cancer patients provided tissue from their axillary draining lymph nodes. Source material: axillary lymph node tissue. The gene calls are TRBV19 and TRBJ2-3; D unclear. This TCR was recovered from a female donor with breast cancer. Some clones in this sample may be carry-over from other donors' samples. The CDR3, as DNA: TGTGCCAGTAGCCTTGACGGGTATACGCAGTATTTT. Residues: CASSLDGYTQYF. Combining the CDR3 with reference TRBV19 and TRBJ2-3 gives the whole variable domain DGGITQSPKYLFRKEGQNVTLSCEQNLNHDAMYWYRQDPGQGLRLIYYSQIVNDFQKGDIAEGYSVSREKKESFPLTVTSAQKNPTAFYLCASSLDGYTQYFGPGTRLTVL.